This TCR beta chain originates from a study of blood T cell repertoires in COVID-19. Study-wide background: Material from acute and convalescent COVID-19 was sourced from the United States, Italy and Spain. T cells, B-cell-depleted T cells, or PBMCs provided the cDNA or gDNA that served as material.

This CDR3 region has 15 residues. V was clipped by 7 bases and J by 2 bases, with 15 bases between them. Germline lookup yields CDR1 LNHDA and CDR2 SQIVND (reference sequence). TCRdb keeps only in-frame clones here, not all; method: immunoSEQ multiplex PCR. The table has tens of thousands of clones, more than 90% seen once. This clonotype was obtained from a man aged 55 to 70 with acute or convalescent COVID-19. The V and J genes are TRBV19 and TRBJ2-1; D is ambiguous. Input material: peripheral blood. The CDR3 DNA follows: TGTGCCAGTACCCAACCGGGTGTCCCCTACAATGAGCAGTTCTTC. Protein sequence: CASTQPGVPYNEQFF. The full variable domain, its missing parts supplied by reference TRBV19 and TRBJ2-1, is DGGITQSPKYLFRKEGQNVTLSCEQNLNHDAMYWYRQDPGQGLRLIYYSQIVNDFQKGDIAEGYSVSREKKESFPLTVTSAQKNPTAFYLCASTQPGVPYNEQFFGPGTRLTVL.